This T cell receptor (beta chain) was found in a study of shared clonotypes between healthy human individuals. Some clones are missing from TCRdb's copy, which holds only in-frame ones; the method was immunoSEQ multiplex PCR. Here the sample spans about 360,000 clones, about 73% being singletons. This clone appeared once. One end of the junction fails to match germline, which may point to a read error. CDR1 and CDR2 from the germline V gene are SGHRS and YFSETQ. The CDR3 loop spans 15 amino acids. The clonotype was recovered from a man aged 30 to 39 in good health. The chain is built from TRBV5-1 and TRBJ2-1, with 8 bases identical to TRBD2. Sequencing was performed on memory CD4+ T cells sorted from blood. Subset given: CD45RA-negative fraction. CDR3 amino acids: CASSLVREGDNGQFF. DNA of the CDR3: TGCGCCAGCAGCTTGGTCCGGGAGGGGGACAATGGGCAGTTCTTC.